This T cell receptor (beta chain) emerged from a study of CD8+ T cells in alopecia areata. About the study: Once tofacitinib had been taken for 6 to 18 months, 6 months off drug followed. General study results and limits: Many expanded lesional clones persisted in scalp and blood during tofacitinib treatment. Scalp clonality dropped significantly under tofacitinib, as did expanded CD8+ top-100 clones.

To note about this clone: Its antigen is as yet unknown.

V lost 5 bases, J lost 6 bases, and 10 bases lay in between. Per germline, CDR1 MNHEY and CDR2 SMNVEV (reference sequence). This CDR3 region has 12 residues. As to treatment: oral pan-JAK inhibitor, 5-10 mg twice daily. RNA was extracted and reverse transcribed into cDNA as the sequencing template. Data came from immunoSEQ multiplex PCR; TCRdb stores just in-frame clones and leaves some out. The sample has about 120,000 clones, about three fifths seen once. Sequenced here: CD8+ T cells sorted from blood, sampled at week 4, from a patient treated with tofacitinib. The origin of this receptor is a human donor with alopecia areata. The chain recombines TRBV27 with TRBJ1-2; TRBD1 might be the D (5 bases). The CDR3 DNA follows: TGTGCCAGCAGTGCGGGGGGGAATGGCTACACCTTC. Its protein product is CASSAGGNGYTF.